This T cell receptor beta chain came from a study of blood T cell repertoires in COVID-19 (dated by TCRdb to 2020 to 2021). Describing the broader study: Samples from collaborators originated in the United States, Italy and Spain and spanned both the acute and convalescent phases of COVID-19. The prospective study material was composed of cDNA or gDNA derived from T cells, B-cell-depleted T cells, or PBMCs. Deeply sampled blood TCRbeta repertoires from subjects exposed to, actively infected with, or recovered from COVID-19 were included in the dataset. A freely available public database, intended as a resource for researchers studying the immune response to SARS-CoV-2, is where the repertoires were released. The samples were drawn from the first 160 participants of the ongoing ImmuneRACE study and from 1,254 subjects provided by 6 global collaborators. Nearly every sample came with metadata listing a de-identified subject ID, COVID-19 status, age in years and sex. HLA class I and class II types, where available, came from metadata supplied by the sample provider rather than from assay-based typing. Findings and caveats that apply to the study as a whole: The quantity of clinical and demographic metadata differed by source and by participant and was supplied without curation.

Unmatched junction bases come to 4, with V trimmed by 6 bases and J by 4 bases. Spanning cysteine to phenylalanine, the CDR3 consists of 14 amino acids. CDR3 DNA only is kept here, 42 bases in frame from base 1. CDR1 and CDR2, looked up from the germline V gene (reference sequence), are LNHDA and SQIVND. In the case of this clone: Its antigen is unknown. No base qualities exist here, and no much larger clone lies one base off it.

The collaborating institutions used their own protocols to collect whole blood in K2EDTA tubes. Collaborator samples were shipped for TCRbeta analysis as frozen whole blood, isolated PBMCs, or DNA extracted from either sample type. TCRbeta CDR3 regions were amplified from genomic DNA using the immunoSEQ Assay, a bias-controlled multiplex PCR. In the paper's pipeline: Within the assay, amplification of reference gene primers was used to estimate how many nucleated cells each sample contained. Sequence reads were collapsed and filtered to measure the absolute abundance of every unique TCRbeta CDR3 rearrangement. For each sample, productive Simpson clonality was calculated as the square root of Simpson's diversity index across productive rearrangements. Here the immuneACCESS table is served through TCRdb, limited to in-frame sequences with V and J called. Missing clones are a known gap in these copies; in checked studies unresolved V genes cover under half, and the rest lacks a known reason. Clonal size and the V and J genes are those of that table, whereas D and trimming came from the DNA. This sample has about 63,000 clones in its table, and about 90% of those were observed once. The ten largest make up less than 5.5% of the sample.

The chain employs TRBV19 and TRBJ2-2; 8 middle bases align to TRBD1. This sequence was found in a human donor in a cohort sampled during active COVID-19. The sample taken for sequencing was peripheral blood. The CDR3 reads CASRQGASTGELFF. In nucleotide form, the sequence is TGTGCCAGTAGGCAGGGGGCAAGCACCGGGGAGCTGTTTTTT.